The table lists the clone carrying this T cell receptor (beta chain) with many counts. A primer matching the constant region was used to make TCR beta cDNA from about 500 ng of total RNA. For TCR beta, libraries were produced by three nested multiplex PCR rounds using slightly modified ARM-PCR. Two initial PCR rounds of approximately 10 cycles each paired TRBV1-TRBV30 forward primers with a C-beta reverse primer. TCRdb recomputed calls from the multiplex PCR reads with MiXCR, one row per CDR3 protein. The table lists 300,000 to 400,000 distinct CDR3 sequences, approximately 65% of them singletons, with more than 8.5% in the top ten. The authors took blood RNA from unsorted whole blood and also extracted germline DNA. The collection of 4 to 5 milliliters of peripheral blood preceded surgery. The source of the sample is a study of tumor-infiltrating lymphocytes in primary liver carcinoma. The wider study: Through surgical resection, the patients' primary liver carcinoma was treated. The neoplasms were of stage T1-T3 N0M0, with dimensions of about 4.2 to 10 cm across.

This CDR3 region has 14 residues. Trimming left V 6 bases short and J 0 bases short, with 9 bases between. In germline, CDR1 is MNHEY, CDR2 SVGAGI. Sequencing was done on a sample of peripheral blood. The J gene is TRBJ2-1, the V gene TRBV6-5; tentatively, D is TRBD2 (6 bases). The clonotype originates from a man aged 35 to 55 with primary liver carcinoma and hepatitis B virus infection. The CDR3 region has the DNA TGTGCCAGCAGCAGGGACTCCTCCTACAATGAGCAGTTCTTC. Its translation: CASSRDSSYNEQFF.